This is a list of T cell receptor beta chains from one sample in a study of read filtering for tumor transcriptome and immune sequencing. TCRdb used MiXCR to reprocess the reads, holding one entry per CDR3 protein. The top ten clones hold 9.5% to 13% of a sample with 60,000 to 75,000 distinct CDR3 sequences, around a fifth of them seen once. The sample was a population of CD138-negative cells sorted from bone marrow. The receptors shown here come from a donor at least 40 years old with multiple myeloma. The CDR3 runs from the conserved cysteine through the conserved F or W. A D gene is named only where the DNA matches it firmly. A row's size may be missing; if present it is once, few, many or a size class.

>-|TRBV7-2|-|TRBJ2-5|15
TGTGCCAGCAGCTTATACACCGGGAAACAAGAGACCCAGTACTTC
CASSLYTGKQETQYF
>many|TRBV11-2|-|TRBJ2-5|15
TGTGCCAGCAGCAACACCGGGACCTTCCAAGAGACCCAGTACTTC
CASSNTGTFQETQYF
>many|TRBV6-5|-|TRBJ2-1|15
TGTGCCAGCAGTTACGAGGTTATGGGGTACAATGAGCAGTTCTTC
CASSYEVMGYNEQFF
>medium-sized|TRBV4-1|TRBD1|TRBJ2-7|16
TGCGCCAGCAGCCAAACGACCGGGACAGGGGACTACGAGCAGTACTTC
CASSQTTGTGDYEQYF
>many|TRBV28|TRBD2|TRBJ2-1|15
TGTGCCAGCAGTTTAAATCTAGCGGGAGCGGGCGAGCAGTTCTTC
CASSLNLAGAGEQFF
>many|TRBV6-5|-|TRBJ1-2|14
TGTGCCAGCAGTGCGGACCGAACTAACTATGGCTACACCTTC
CASSADRTNYGYTF
>once|TRBV28|TRBD1|TRBJ1-1|15
TGTGCCAGCAGTTCAACCGGGACAGGGAACACTGAAACTTTCTTT
CASSSTGTGNTETFF
>few|TRBV5-4|TRBD2|TRBJ2-5|15
TGTGCCAGCAGCTTAGCCGGGACTAGCGAGGCGACCCAGTACTTC
CASSLAGTSEATQYF
>many|TRBV4-2|TRBD1|TRBJ1-5|15
TGTGCCAGCAGCCAAGATGGGACAGGTGCAGAGCCCCAGCATTTT
CASSQDGTGAEPQHF
>few|TRBV20-1|TRBD2|TRBJ2-7|15
TGCAGTGCTAGCCTTCCTAGCGGGAGCTACTACGAGCAGTACTTC
CSASLPSGSYYEQYF
>many|TRBV5-1|TRBD2|TRBJ2-5|15
TGCGCCAGCGAAACTGGACTAGCGATCCAAGAGACCCAGTACTTC
CASETGLAIQETQYF